The rows below give T cell receptor beta chains drawn from one sample of a study of shared clonotypes between healthy human individuals. The data were produced by immunoSEQ multiplex PCR, yet TCRdb's version contains in-frame clones alone and is incomplete. The sample includes fewer than 650,000 clones, around 78% of them seen just once. Specimen: PBMCs. The receptors derive from a woman aged 35 to 49 in good health. Some clones in this sample may be carry-over from other donors' samples. Both conserved end residues are part of each CDR3. A D gene is named only where the DNA matches it firmly. Some rows have no size entry. The others give once, few or many, or a class for an expanded clone.

size: -; D: -; length: 12; J: TRBJ2-3; V: TRBV11-2; DNA: TGTGCCAGCAGCTTAGGTGAGCCCACGCAGTATTTT; CDR3: CASSLGEPTQYF
size: -; D: -; length: 16; J: TRBJ2-7; V: TRBV11-2; DNA: TGTGCCAGCAGCTTAAACCCCGGGACAAGCTCCTACGAGCAGTACTTC; CDR3: CASSLNPGTSSYEQYF
size: -; D: TRBD2; length: 19; J: TRBJ2-1; V: TRBV11-2; DNA: TGTGCCAGCAGCTTAGAGACGGGAGGGTCCTCTAGATCCTACAATGAGCAGTTCTTC; CDR3: CASSLETGGSSRSYNEQFF
size: -; D: -; length: 19; J: TRBJ2-6; V: TRBV9; DNA: TGTGCCAGCAGCCCCCCTGGGCCAAAGAAGGGATCTGGGGCCAACGTCCTGACTTTC; CDR3: CASSPPGPKKGSGANVLTF
size: -; D: -; length: 12; J: TRBJ2-1; V: TRBV29-1; DNA: TGCAGCGTTATGACACTTTACAATGAGCAGTTCTTC; CDR3: CSVMTLYNEQFF
size: -; D: TRBD2; length: 16; J: TRBJ2-1; V: TRBV27; DNA: TGTGCCAGCAGTTTAAGCGGGGGTTACTGGTACCATGAGCAGTTCTTC; CDR3: CASSLSGGYWYHEQFF
size: -; D: -; length: 10; J: TRBJ2-3; V: TRBV30; DNA: TGTGCGCTCCTTCGAGGCGCGCAGTATTTT; CDR3: CALLRGAQYF
size: -; D: -; length: 15; J: TRBJ2-7; V: TRBV6-6; DNA: TGTGCCAGCAGTTACGCACAGGGACATACCTACGAGCAGTACTTC; CDR3: CASSYAQGHTYEQYF
size: many; D: TRBD1; length: 16; J: TRBJ2-2; V: TRBV10-2; DNA: TGCGCCAGCAGTGAATGGATCGACAGGGGGGACGGGGAGCTGTTTTTT; CDR3: CASSEWIDRGDGELFF
size: -; D: TRBD2; length: 16; J: TRBJ2-1; V: TRBV6-5; DNA: TGTGCCAGCAGTTACTCAACCGCGGGAGAGTACAATGAGCAGTTCTTC; CDR3: CASSYSTAGEYNEQFF
size: -; D: TRBD2; length: 16; J: TRBJ2-5; V: TRBV11-2; DNA: TGTGCCAGCAGCTTAGTCAGCGGGAGGTCTCAAGAGACCCAGTACTTC; CDR3: CASSLVSGRSQETQYF
size: few; D: -; length: 15; J: TRBJ2-3; V: TRBV6-1; DNA: TGTGCCAGCAGTGAAGAGCGCTGGCGCACAGATACGCAGTATTTT; CDR3: CASSEERWRTDTQYF
size: -; D: TRBD2; length: 15; J: TRBJ2-1; V: TRBV15; DNA: TGTGCCACCAGCAGAGATCCAGCGGGGTACAATGAGCAGTTCTTC; CDR3: CATSRDPAGYNEQFF
size: -; D: -; length: 14; J: TRBJ1-4; V: TRBV6-1; DNA: TGTGCCAGCAGTGAAATGGCCGCAAATGAAAAACTGTTTTTT; CDR3: CASSEMAANEKLFF
size: -; D: -; length: 14; J: TRBJ1-5; V: TRBV5-1; DNA: TGCGCCAGCAGCGTAGGGGGAGAAAATCAGCCCCAGCATTTT; CDR3: CASSVGGENQPQHF
size: -; D: TRBD2; length: 13; J: TRBJ2-7; V: TRBV5-6; DNA: TGTGCCAGCAGCTACACCTCTAGCGGCGAGCAGTACTTC; CDR3: CASSYTSSGEQYF
size: -; D: -; length: 13; J: TRBJ2-3; V: TRBV7-3; DNA: TGTGCCAGCAGTTCTCCTAACACAGATACGCAGTATTTT; CDR3: CASSSPNTDTQYF
size: -; D: -; length: 13; J: TRBJ2-7; V: TRBV30; DNA: TGTGCCTGGAGTAGAGGGCAGCCCAACGAGCAGTACTTC; CDR3: CAWSRGQPNEQYF
size: many; D: TRBD1; length: 14; J: TRBJ1-3; V: TRBV28; DNA: TGTGCCAGCAGTTTCAGGACAGGGGGAAACACCATATATTTT; CDR3: CASSFRTGGNTIYF
size: -; D: -; length: 13; J: TRBJ2-7; V: TRBV28; DNA: TGTGCCAGCAGTTTAAATCGGAAGTACGAGCAGTACTTC; CDR3: CASSLNRKYEQYF
size: -; D: -; length: 14; J: TRBJ1-1; V: TRBV4-1; DNA: TGCGCCAGCAGCCAAGATAAGTCCCAGGGAGAAGCTTTCTTT; CDR3: CASSQDKSQGEAFF
size: -; D: TRBD1; length: 14; J: TRBJ1-1; V: TRBV2; DNA: TGTGCCAGCAGGCCCCGACAGGGAAGGACTGAAGCTTTCTTT; CDR3: CASRPRQGRTEAFF
size: -; D: -; length: 19; J: TRBJ2-7; V: TRBV2; DNA: TGTGCCAGCAGTCCAATAGGATGGCAGTGGCGAGAGAGCTCCTACGAGCAGTACTTC; CDR3: CASSPIGWQWRESSYEQYF
size: -; D: -; length: 13; J: TRBJ1-2; V: TRBV6-5; DNA: TGTGCCAGCAGTTATTTAGGGTCATATGGCTACACCTTC; CDR3: CASSYLGSYGYTF
size: -; D: TRBD1; length: 17; J: TRBJ1-1; V: TRBV5-6; DNA: TGTGCCAGCAGCTCCTCGGACAGGAGGGTAGAGTACACTGAAGCTTTCTTT; CDR3: CASSSSDRRVEYTEAFF
size: few; D: TRBD1; length: 15; J: TRBJ2-3; V: TRBV5-4; DNA: TGTGCCAGCAGCTCCCGGACAGGGAGCACAGATACGCAGTATTTT; CDR3: CASSSRTGSTDTQYF
size: -; D: -; length: 14; J: TRBJ2-5; V: TRBV5-1; DNA: TGCGCCAGCAGCTTGGCAGGCTCCCAAGAGACCCAGTACTTC; CDR3: CASSLAGSQETQYF
size: -; D: -; length: 13; J: TRBJ1-5; V: TRBV5-1; DNA: TGCGCCAGCAGCACCAGGGAAGGTCAGCCCCAGCATTTT; CDR3: CASSTREGQPQHF
size: few; D: -; length: 13; J: TRBJ2-7; V: TRBV10-3; DNA: TGTGCCATCAGGGGGACGGACTCCTACGAGCAGTACTTC; CDR3: CAIRGTDSYEQYF
size: -; D: TRBD2; length: 14; J: TRBJ2-3; V: TRBV10-3; DNA: TGTGCCATCGGGACTAGCGGCCTCACAGATACGCAGTATTTT; CDR3: CAIGTSGLTDTQYF
size: -; D: -; length: 16; J: TRBJ2-3; V: TRBV4-1; DNA: TGCGCCAGCAGCCAGGGGGAATGGGGGGGCACAGATACGCAGTATTTT; CDR3: CASSQGEWGGTDTQYF
size: -; D: -; length: 14; J: TRBJ2-7; V: TRBV25-1; DNA: TGTGCCAGCAGTGAAGGCGGACCGGGCTTGGAGCAGTACTTC; CDR3: CASSEGGPGLEQYF
size: -; D: TRBD2; length: 16; J: TRBJ2-3; V: TRBV6-1; DNA: TGTGCCAGCAGTGAGGCCGCTAGCGGGCTCACAGATACGCAGTATTTT; CDR3: CASSEAASGLTDTQYF
size: -; D: -; length: 14; J: TRBJ1-5; V: TRBV7-2; DNA: TGTGCCAGCAGCTTTTCAGGTAGCAATCAGCCCCAGCATTTT; CDR3: CASSFSGSNQPQHF
size: -; D: TRBD2; length: 17; J: TRBJ2-1; V: TRBV5-1; DNA: TGCGCCAGCAGCCCCCCACTAGCGGGAGGGCCGGACAATGAGCAGTTCTTC; CDR3: CASSPPLAGGPDNEQFF
size: -; D: -; length: 13; J: TRBJ1-5; V: TRBV28; DNA: TGTGCCAGCAGTTTTTTGAGGGATCAGCCCCAGCATTTT; CDR3: CASSFLRDQPQHF
size: many; D: -; length: 12; J: TRBJ2-3; V: TRBV30; DNA: TGTGCCTGGAGTACGGCCACAGATACGCAGTATTTT; CDR3: CAWSTATDTQYF
size: -; D: TRBD1; length: 14; J: TRBJ1-4; V: TRBV7-9; DNA: TGTGCCAGCAGCCTCGGGACAGGGTATGAAAAACTGTTTTTT; CDR3: CASSLGTGYEKLFF
size: -; D: -; length: 14; J: TRBJ1-5; V: TRBV2; DNA: TGTGCCAGCAGTGAGTCTGGCAGAGATCAGCCCCAGCATTTT; CDR3: CASSESGRDQPQHF
size: -; D: TRBD2; length: 17; J: TRBJ2-1; V: TRBV5-6; DNA: TGTGCCAGCAGCTCCGGGACTAGCGGGAGGGCCAGTGATGAGCAGTTCTTC; CDR3: CASSSGTSGRASDEQFF
size: few; D: TRBD2; length: 15; J: TRBJ2-7; V: TRBV9; DNA: TGTGCCAGCAGCGTAGGCTCTAGCGGCACCTACGAGCAGTACTTC; CDR3: CASSVGSSGTYEQYF
size: -; D: -; length: 12; J: TRBJ2-7; V: TRBV6-1; DNA: TGTGCCATCCGGGACATCCTCTACGAGCAGTACTTC; CDR3: CAIRDILYEQYF
size: -; D: TRBD2; length: 15; J: TRBJ2-7; V: TRBV6-1; DNA: TGTGCCAGCAGCCACCAGACTAGCGGGACCTACGAGCAGTACTTC; CDR3: CASSHQTSGTYEQYF
size: -; D: -; length: 16; J: TRBJ1-5; V: TRBV19; DNA: TGTGCCAGTAGTACCCGTTTGACAGGAGTCAATCAGCCCCAGCATTTT; CDR3: CASSTRLTGVNQPQHF
size: once; D: -; length: 14; J: TRBJ2-7; V: TRBV6-1; DNA: TGTGCCAGCAGGCTAGACAGGAATACCTACGAGCAGTACTTC; CDR3: CASRLDRNTYEQYF
size: -; D: -; length: 17; J: TRBJ2-7; V: TRBV27; DNA: -; CDR3: CASSSTNLRAVLREQYF
size: -; D: -; length: 13; J: TRBJ2-5; V: TRBV5-1; DNA: TGCGCCAGCAGCTACATACCAGGGGAGACCCAGTACTTC; CDR3: CASSYIPGETQYF
size: -; D: TRBD2; length: 16; J: TRBJ2-5; V: TRBV5-4; DNA: TGTGCCAGCAGCTTGGGGGGGACTAGCGGCCAAGAGACCCAGTACTTC; CDR3: CASSLGGTSGQETQYF
size: -; D: TRBD1; length: 15; J: TRBJ1-3; V: TRBV27; DNA: TGTGCCAGCAGTCTCCGGACAGGGATCCCAAACACCATATATTTT; CDR3: CASSLRTGIPNTIYF
size: -; D: -; length: 16; J: TRBJ2-5; V: TRBV5-4; DNA: TGTGCCAGCAGCGAGGGGCAGCGCTCTTACCAAGAGACCCAGTACTTC; CDR3: CASSEGQRSYQETQYF
size: -; D: -; length: 14; J: TRBJ2-3; V: TRBV27; DNA: TGTGCCAGCAGTTTGGGTATGGGAATAGATACGCAGTATTTT; CDR3: CASSLGMGIDTQYF
size: many; D: TRBD2; length: 14; J: TRBJ2-7; V: TRBV28; DNA: TGTGCCAGCAGTTTCCTAGCGGCAACCTACGAGCAGTACTTC; CDR3: CASSFLAATYEQYF
size: -; D: TRBD2; length: 16; J: TRBJ2-1; V: TRBV28; DNA: TGTGCCAGCAGTCTCACGGGTGTCTGGGGAGGGAATGAGCAGTTCTTC; CDR3: CASSLTGVWGGNEQFF
size: -; D: TRBD1; length: 15; J: TRBJ2-5; V: TRBV9; DNA: TGTGCCAGCAGCGGATTCGGGACAGAGCAAGAGACCCAGTACTTC; CDR3: CASSGFGTEQETQYF
size: -; D: -; length: 14; J: TRBJ2-7; V: TRBV7-2; DNA: TGTGCCAGCAGCTTAGGGTGGACAGCCTACGAGCAGTACTTC; CDR3: CASSLGWTAYEQYF
size: -; D: -; length: 15; J: TRBJ2-3; V: TRBV10-1; DNA: TGCGCCAGCAGTGACAAACATGTCGATACAGATACGCAGTATTTT; CDR3: CASSDKHVDTDTQYF
size: -; D: TRBD1; length: 17; J: TRBJ2-2; V: TRBV5-1; DNA: TGCGCCAGCAGCTTGGAGGGACAGGGGGCTGGGACCGGGGAGCTGTTTTTT; CDR3: CASSLEGQGAGTGELFF